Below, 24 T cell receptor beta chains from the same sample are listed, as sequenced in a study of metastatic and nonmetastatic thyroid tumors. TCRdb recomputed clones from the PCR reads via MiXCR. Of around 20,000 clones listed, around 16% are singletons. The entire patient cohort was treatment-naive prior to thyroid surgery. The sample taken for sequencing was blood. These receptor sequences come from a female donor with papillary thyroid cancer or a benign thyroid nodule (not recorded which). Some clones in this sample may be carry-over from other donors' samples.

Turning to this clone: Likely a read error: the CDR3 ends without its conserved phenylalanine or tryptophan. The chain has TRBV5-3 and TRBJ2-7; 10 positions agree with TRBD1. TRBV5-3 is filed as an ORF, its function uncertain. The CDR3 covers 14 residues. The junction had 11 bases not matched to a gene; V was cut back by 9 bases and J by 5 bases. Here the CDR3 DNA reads TGTGCCAACTCACCGGGACAGGGGTCGAACGAGCAGTACCTC. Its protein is CANSPGQGSNEQYL.

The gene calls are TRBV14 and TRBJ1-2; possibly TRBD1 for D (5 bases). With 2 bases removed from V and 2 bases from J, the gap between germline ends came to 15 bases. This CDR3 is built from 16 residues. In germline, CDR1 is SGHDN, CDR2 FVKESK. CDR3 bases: TGTGCCAGCAGCCAAAATGCGGGGCCGGGGAACTATGGCTACACCTTC. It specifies CASSQNAGPGNYGYTF.

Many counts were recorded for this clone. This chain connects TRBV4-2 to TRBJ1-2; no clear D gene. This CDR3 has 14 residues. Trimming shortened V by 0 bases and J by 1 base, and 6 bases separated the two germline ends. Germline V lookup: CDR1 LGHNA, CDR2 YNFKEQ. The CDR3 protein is CASSQEELNYGYTF. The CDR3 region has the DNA TGTGCCAGCAGCCAAGAAGAGCTTAACTATGGCTACACCTTC.

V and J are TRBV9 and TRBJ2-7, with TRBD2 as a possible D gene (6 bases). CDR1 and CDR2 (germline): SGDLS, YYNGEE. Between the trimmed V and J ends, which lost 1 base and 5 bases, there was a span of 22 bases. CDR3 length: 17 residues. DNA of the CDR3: TGTGCCAGCAGCGTACACGACGGGGCGGGGTCTGGAGACGAGCAGTACTTC. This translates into CASSVHDGAGSGDEQYF.

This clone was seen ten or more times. The CDR3 region is CASTPTSGRAYTGELFF. The DNA of the CDR3 is TGTGCCAGCACCCCGACTAGCGGGAGGGCCTACACCGGGGAGCTGTTTTTT. This rearrangement joins TRBV28 to TRBJ2-2; TRBD2 matches at 14 bases. Unmatched junction bases numbered 7, after V lost 7 bases and J lost 3 bases. Germline assignment: CDR1 MDHEN and CDR2 SYDVKM. CDR3 size: 17 residues.

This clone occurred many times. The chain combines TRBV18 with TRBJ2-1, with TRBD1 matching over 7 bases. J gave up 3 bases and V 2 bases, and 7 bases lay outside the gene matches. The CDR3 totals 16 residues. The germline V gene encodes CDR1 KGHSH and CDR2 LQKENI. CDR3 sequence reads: CASSPLDREIYNEQFF. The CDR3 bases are TGTGCCAGCTCACCATTAGACAGGGAAATCTACAATGAGCAGTTCTTC.

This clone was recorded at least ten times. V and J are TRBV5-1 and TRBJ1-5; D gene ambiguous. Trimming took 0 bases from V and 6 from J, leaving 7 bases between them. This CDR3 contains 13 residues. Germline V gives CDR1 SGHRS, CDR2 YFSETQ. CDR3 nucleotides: TGCGCCAGCAGCTTGGATGGGGTTCAGCCCCAGCATTTT. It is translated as CASSLDGVQPQHF.

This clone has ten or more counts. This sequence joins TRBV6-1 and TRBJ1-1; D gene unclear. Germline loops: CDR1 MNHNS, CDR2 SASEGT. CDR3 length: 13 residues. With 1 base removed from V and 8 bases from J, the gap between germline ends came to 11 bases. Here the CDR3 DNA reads TGTGCCAGCAGTGAAGTTTGGTTGGACGAAGCTTTCTTT. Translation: CASSEVWLDEAFF.

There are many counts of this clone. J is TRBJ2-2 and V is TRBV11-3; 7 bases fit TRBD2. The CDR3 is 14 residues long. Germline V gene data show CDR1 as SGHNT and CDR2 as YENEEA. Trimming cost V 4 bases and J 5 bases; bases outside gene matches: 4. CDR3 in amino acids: CASSYLGGTGELFF. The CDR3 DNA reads TGTGCCAGCAGCTACCTGGGGGGGACCGGGGAGCTGTTTTTT.

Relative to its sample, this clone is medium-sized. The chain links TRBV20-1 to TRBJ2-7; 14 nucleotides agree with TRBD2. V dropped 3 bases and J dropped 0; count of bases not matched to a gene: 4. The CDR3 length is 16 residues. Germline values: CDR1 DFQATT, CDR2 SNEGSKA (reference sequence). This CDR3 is CSARGGTSGSSYEQYF. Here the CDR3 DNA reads TGCAGTGCTAGGGGTGGGACTAGCGGGAGCTCCTACGAGCAGTACTTC.

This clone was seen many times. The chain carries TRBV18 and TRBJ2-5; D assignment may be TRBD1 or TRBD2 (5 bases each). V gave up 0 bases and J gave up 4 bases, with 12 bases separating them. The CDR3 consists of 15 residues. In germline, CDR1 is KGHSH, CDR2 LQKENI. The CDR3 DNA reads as TGTGCCAGCTCACCACCTTCGGCAGGGACAGAGACCCAGTACTTC. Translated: CASSPPSAGTETQYF. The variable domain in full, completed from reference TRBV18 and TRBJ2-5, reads NAGVMQNPRHLVRRRGQEARLRCSPMKGHSHVYWYRQLPEEGLKFMVYLQKENIIDESGMPKERFSAEFPKEGPSILRIQQVVRGDSAAYFCASSPPSAGTETQYFGPGTRLLVL.

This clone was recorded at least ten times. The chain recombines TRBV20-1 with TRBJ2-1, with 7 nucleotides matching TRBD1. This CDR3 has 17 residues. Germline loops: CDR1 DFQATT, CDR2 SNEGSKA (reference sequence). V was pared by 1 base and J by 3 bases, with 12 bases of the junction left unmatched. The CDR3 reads CSARADPDRRNYNEQFF. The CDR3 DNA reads TGCAGTGCTAGAGCTGACCCGGACAGGAGAAACTACAATGAGCAGTTCTTC.

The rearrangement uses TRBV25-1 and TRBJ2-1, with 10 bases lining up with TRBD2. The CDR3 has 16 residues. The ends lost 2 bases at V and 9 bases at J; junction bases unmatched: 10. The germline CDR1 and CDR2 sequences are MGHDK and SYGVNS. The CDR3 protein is CASSEVSSGSLSEQFF. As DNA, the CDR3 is TGTGCCAGCAGTGAAGTTTCTAGCGGGAGTCTTTCTGAGCAGTTCTTC. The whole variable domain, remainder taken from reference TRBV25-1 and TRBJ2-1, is EADIYQTPRYLVIGTGKKITLECSQTMGHDKMYWYQQDPGMELHLIHYSYGVNSTEKGDLSSESTVSRIRTEHFPLTLESARPSHTSQYLCASSEVSSGSLSEQFFGPGTRLTVL.

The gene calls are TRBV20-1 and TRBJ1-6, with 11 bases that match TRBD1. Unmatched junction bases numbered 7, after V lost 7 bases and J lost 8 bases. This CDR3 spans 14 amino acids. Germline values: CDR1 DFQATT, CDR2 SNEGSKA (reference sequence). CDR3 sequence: CSVPRDRGYSPLHF. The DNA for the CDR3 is TGCAGTGTCCCCCGGGACAGGGGGTATTCACCCCTCCACTTT.

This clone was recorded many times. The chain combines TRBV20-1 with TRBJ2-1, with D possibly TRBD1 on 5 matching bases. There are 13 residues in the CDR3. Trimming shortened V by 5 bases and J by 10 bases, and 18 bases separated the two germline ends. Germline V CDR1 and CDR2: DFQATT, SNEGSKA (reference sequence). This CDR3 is CSAPKTVPYEQFF. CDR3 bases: TGCAGTGCTCCCAAGACAGTGCCCTACGAGCAGTTCTTC.

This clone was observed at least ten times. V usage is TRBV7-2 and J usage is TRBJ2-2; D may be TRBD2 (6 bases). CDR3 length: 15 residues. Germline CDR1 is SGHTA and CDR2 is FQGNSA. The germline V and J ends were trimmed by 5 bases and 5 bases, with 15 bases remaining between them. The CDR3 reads CASSGRGLGTGELFF. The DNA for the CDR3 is TGTGCCAGCAGCGGGCGGGGTCTTGGGACCGGGGAGCTGTTTTTT.

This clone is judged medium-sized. Here the CDR3 reads CSASGLAGARYEQYF. CDR3 bases: TGCAGTGCTTCTGGACTAGCGGGAGCCCGCTACGAGCAGTACTTC. The chain combines TRBV20-1 with TRBJ2-7, with 13 bases lining up with TRBD2. This CDR3 contains 15 residues. Germline V lookup: CDR1 DFQATT, CDR2 SNEGSKA (reference sequence). With 5 bases clipped from V and 3 bases from J, the junction kept 7 bases outside the gene matches.

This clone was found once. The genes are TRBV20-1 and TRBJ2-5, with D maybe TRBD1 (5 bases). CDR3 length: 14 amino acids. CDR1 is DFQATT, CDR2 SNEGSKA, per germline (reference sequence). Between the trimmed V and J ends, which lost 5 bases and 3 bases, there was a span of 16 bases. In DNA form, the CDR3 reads TGCAGTGCTTACCCCAGGGCGTGGGAAGAGACCCAGTACTTC. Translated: CSAYPRAWEETQYF.

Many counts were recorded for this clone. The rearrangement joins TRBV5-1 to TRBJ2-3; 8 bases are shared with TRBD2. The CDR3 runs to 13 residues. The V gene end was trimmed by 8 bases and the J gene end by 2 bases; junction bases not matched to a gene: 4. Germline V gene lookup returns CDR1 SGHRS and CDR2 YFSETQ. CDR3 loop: CASNSGTTDTQYF. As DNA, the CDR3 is TGCGCCAGTAATAGCGGGACCACAGATACGCAGTATTTT.

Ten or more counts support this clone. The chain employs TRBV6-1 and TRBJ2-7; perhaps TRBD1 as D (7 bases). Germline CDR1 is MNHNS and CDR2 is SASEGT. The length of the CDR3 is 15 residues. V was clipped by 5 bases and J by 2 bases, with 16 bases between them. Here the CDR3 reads CASSSRGDSPYEQYF. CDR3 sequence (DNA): TGTGCCAGCAGTTCCAGGGGGGACAGCCCCTACGAGCAGTACTTC.

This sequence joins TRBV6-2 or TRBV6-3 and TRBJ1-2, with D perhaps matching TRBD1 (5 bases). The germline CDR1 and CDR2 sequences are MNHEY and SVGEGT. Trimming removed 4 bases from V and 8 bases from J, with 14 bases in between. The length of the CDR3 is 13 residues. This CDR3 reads CASSSRDVGGYTF. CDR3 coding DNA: TGTGCCAGCAGTTCACGGGACGTCGGGGGCTACACCTTC.

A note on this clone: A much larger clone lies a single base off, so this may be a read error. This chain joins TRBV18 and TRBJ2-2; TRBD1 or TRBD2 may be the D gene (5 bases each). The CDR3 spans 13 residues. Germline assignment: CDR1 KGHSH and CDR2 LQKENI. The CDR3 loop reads CVSSPRDGTELFF. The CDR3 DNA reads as TGTGTCAGCTCACCACGAGATGGGACGGAGCTGTTTTTT.

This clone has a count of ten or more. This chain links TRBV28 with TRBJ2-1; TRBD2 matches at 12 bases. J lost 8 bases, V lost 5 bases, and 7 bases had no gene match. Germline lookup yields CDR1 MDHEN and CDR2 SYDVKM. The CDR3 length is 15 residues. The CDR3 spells CASSLAGGPRDEQFF. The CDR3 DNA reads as TGTGCCAGCAGTCTAGCGGGAGGGCCTCGCGATGAGCAGTTCTTC.

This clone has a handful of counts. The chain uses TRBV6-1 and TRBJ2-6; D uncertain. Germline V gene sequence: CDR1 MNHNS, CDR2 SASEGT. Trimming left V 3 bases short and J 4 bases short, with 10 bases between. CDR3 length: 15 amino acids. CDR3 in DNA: TGTGCCAGCAGTGACGGGCTCTCGGGGGCCAACGTCCTGACTTTC. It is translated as CASSDGLSGANVLTF.